This is a list of T cell receptor beta chains from one sample in a study of vaccination effects on CD4 cells after COVID-19. These TCRs' antigens remain unknown. Data came from immunoSEQ multiplex PCR; TCRdb stores just in-frame clones and leaves some out. The repertoire includes 70,000 to 75,000 clones, roughly three quarters of them detected once, and under 2.5% sits in the top ten. The input for sequencing was CD4+ T cells from PBMCs cultured without peptide, taken before COVID-19 vaccination. These receptors were taken from a human donor who received a COVID-19 vaccine. Both conserved end residues are part of each CDR3. D genes are given only for firm matches.

TRBJ2-5	TRBV4-2	TRBD2	CASSQDRSSGGNTFETQYF	TGTGCCAGCAGCCAAGATCGTTCCAGCGGGGGGAATACTTTCGAGACCCAGTACTTC
TRBJ1-1	TRBV6-5	-	CASSPESTEAFF	TGTGCCAGCAGCCCAGAATCCACTGAAGCTTTCTTT
TRBJ1-5	TRBV5-1	TRBD1	CASSFTGGQPQHF	TGCGCCAGCAGCTTTACAGGGGGGCAGCCCCAGCATTTT
TRBJ1-1	TRBV4-2	-	CASSQDPAAENTEAFF	TGTGCCAGCAGCCAAGATCCAGCCGCGGAGAACACTGAAGCTTTCTTT
TRBJ2-2	TRBV7-9	TRBD1	CASSRRQGDTGELFF	TGTGCCAGCAGCAGACGACAGGGGGACACCGGGGAGCTGTTTTTT
TRBJ1-4	TRBV7-9	-	CASSPNGLNEKLFF	TGTGCCAGCAGCCCCAACGGCCTTAATGAAAAACTGTTTTTT
TRBJ2-2	TRBV18	TRBD1	CASSQMGQSTGELFF	TGTGCCAGCTCACAGATGGGACAGAGCACCGGGGAGCTGTTTTTT
TRBJ1-5	TRBV3-1/TRBV3-2	-	CASSQGGVQPQHF	TGTGCCAGCAGCCAAGGCGGTGTTCAGCCCCAGCATTTT
TRBJ2-1	TRBV4-1	TRBD2	CASSWQPGLAVYNEQFF	TGCGCCAGCAGCTGGCAACCGGGACTAGCGGTTTACAATGAGCAGTTCTTC
TRBJ2-3	TRBV28	-	CASSLKGPPDTQYF	TGTGCCAGCAGTTTGAAGGGACCTCCAGATACGCAGTATTTT
TRBJ2-5	TRBV29-1	-	CSVVQGSKAQYF	TGCAGCGTTGTTCAGGGAAGCAAAGCCCAGTACTTC